What follows is one T cell receptor beta chain and its context. What it recognizes is unknown. Nominally healthy donors were sampled, though unrecorded immune exposures were likely. The data belong to a study of cytomegalovirus exposure and HLA in healthy donors. In the study overall: Genetic ancestry analysis placed around four fifths of the 300 to 500 donors that were genotyped in the Caucasian-associated cluster.

Deletions cut 7 bases from V and 5 bases from J, with 17 bases between. The CDR3 length is 14 residues. The germline CDR1 and CDR2 sequences are MNHEY and SMNVEV (reference sequence). 60 Vbeta and 13 Jbeta primers were used in PCR. The assay was immunoSEQ multiplex PCR, and TCRdb's table has in-frame clones only and misses some. The sample totals approximately 180,000 clones. Study findings and constraints: Among the CMV-associated chains, three were confirmed in vitro as specific for CMV antigens.

This TCR came from a man aged 25-45 years in good health and CMV-seronegative. The rearrangement uses TRBV27 and TRBJ1-1; TRBD1 might be the D (6 bases). The sample was PBMCs. The CDR3 bases are TGTGCCAGCAACTTACAGGGCGATGGGACTGAAGCTTTCTTT. This encodes CASNLQGDGTEAFF.